This record covers a single T cell receptor (beta chain). What antigen it recognizes has not been identified. No base quality information exists; no much larger clone differs at one position. Via the germline V gene, CDR1 is ENHRY and CDR2 SYGVKD. The CDR3 holds 15 amino acids from the cysteine to the phenylalanine. The CDR3 DNA has 45 bases and is translated from base 1. V is clipped by 9 bases and J by 0 bases, and the sequence between their germline boundaries is 18 bases long. The data originate from a study of blood T cells in healthy people across ages (dated by TCRdb to 2015 to 2017). Context from the whole study: In model experiments, template switching captured roughly one uniquely barcoded TCR beta cDNA molecule for every two T cells. The study measured age-related changes in TCR beta repertoire diversity using deep sequencing normalized with unique cDNA molecular identifiers. Donors were grouped into four age groups: young (average approximately 16 years), middle-aged (approximately 41), aged (around 66) and long-lived (around 80). To avoid experimental bias, donors of different ages were spread randomly across the sequencing lanes. For two donors (one aged 18 to 30 and one aged 80 or older), the study analyzed two additional independent replicas of 1 million unique cDNA reads from the same blood draw. The study at large found these results: Because the CMV infection status of the donors was unknown, age-related changes in expanded clonotypes may potentially have been confounded. The percentage of naive T cells measured by flow cytometry correlated strongly with observed TCR beta diversity. Total diversity estimates from one million sequenced T cells were considered lower bounds and underestimates. Since profiling was done on bulk unsorted PBMCs, naive and antigen-experienced compartments could not be conclusively compared. As age increased, observed TCR beta diversity per million T cells dropped in a roughly linear way, and a significant reduction was already evident by age about 36. Compared with the aged group, the long-lived group had more naive CD4+ T cells, fewer expanded clones and increased TCR diversity, suggesting age selection.

Systemically healthy Caucasian individuals from Russia, roughly 40 in total and aged about 6 to 100 years, were included as donors. Each donor gave 9.5 to 10 milliliters of peripheral blood, drawn into EDTA-treated Vacutainer tubes. PBMCs were isolated by Ficoll-Paque density-gradient centrifugation, with at least 7 million obtained per sample. Trizol reagent was used to extract total RNA from PBMCs, with at least 5.5 micrograms per sample. For every donor, an aliquot of PBMCs went through flow cytometry to measure the percentages of naive CD45RAhigh/CD27high T cells. The library came from 5' RACE. Sequencing relied on an Illumina HiSeq 2500. A second roughly 7 to 12 cycle PCR used a sample-barcoded 5' primer and a J-beta primer mix. A template-switch 5' adaptor carrying 12 random nucleotides introduced a unique molecular identifier onto each TCR beta cDNA molecule. At least 2.5 million CDR3-containing paired-end reads were obtained from each sample. All of the RNA was converted into first-strand cDNA using the Mint cDNA synthesis kit, with a TRBC-specific oligonucleotide serving as the primer. All cDNA was treated with uracil-DNA glycosylase and then went through a first 18-cycle PCR with the universal primers M1SS and BC2_uni_R. Concerning the study's data processing: For normalization, 1 million high-quality reads were randomly selected from each sample, with every read carrying a distinct molecular identifier. Reads sharing molecular identifiers were discarded rather than binned into consensus sequences. MiTCR, with a Q25 quality threshold and the strictest error-elimination algorithm, was used for CDR3 identification, clonotype clustering and error correction. A nonparametric unseen species model with Euler transformation was used to estimate a lower bound on total TCR beta diversity. TCRdb passed the public sequencing reads through fastp at Q25 and MiXCR, retaining productive beta sequences. Here each entry gathers all rows of one CDR3 protein and keeps the most common genes and DNA. These V and J calls rely on TCRdb rather than the paper's analysis. The sample table records 1,100,000 or so distinct CDR3 sequences; over 35% of these occur just once. The ten largest clonotypes hold 18% of the sample.

The V and J segments used are TRBV10-3 and TRBJ2-7; confidence is insufficient to name the D gene. The clonotype originates from a woman aged 60-75 years in good health. The source material was blood. In nucleotide form, the sequence is TGTGCCATGTCCTTTTCGGCAGGCAACTCCTACGAGCAGTACTTC. It translates to CAMSFSAGNSYEQYF.